This TCR beta chain was retrieved from a study of blood T cell repertoires in COVID-19. Study-wide background: Sites across the United States, Italy and Spain contributed samples from acute and convalescent COVID-19. In each case, the material was cDNA or gDNA derived from T cells, B-cell-depleted T cells, or PBMCs.

Per the authors' pipeline: It was from reference gene primer amplification that nucleated cell counts were estimated. The repertoire was sequenced with immunoSEQ multiplex PCR; TCRdb's copy has only in-frame clones and lacks some. The V and J calls and clone size are taken from that table; D and trimming were inferred from the DNA. The sample carries just over 150,000 clones, 80% to 90% recorded once. The CDR3 loop spans 14 amino acids. Germline V CDR1 and CDR2: MNHEY, SVGAGI. The V gene end was trimmed by 8 bases and the J gene end by 1 base; junction bases not matched to a gene: 7. This receptor was taken from a woman in her thirties or forties with acute or convalescent COVID-19. This chain connects TRBV6-5 to TRBJ1-1; 7 bases agree with TRBD1. Sequenced input: peripheral blood. The CDR3 sequence: CASSPEGANTEAFF. CDR3 DNA: TGTGCCAGCTCCCCTGAGGGGGCGAACACTGAAGCTTTCTTT.